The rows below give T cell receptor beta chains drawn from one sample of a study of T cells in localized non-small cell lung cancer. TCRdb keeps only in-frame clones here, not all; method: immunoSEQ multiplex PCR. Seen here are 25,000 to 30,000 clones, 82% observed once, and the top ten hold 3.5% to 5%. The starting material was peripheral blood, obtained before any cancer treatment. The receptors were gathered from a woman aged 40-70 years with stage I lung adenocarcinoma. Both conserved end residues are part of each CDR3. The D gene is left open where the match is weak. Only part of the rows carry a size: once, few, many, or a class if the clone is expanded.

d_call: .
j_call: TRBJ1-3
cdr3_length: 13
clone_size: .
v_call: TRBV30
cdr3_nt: TGTGCCTGGAGTGTAATTACCCTTGGGACCATATATTTT
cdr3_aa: CAWSVITLGTIYF

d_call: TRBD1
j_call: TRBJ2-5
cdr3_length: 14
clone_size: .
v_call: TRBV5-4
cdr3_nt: TGTGCCAGCAGCAGAAACAGGGGACAAGAGACCCAGTACTTC
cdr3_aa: CASSRNRGQETQYF

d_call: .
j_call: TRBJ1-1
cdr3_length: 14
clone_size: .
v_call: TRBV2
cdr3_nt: TGTGCCAGCAGTATTGACAGTATGAACACTGAAGCTTTCTTT
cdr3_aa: CASSIDSMNTEAFF

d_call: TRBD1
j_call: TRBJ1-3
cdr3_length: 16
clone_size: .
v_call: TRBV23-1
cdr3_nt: TGCGCCAGCAGTCAAGGGACAGCGGACTCTGGAAACACCATATATTTT
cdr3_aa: CASSQGTADSGNTIYF

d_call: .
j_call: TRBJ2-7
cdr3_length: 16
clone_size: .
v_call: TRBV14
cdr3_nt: TGTGCCAGCAGCCAAGATTATGTAAGGGACTCCTACGAGCAGTACTTC
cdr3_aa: CASSQDYVRDSYEQYF

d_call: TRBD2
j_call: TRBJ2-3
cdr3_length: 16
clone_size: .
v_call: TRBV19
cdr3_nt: TGTGCCAGTAGTACCCGACTAGCGGGGTTATCAGATACGCAGTATTTT
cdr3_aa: CASSTRLAGLSDTQYF

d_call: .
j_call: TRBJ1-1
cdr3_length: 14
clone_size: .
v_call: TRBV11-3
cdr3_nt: TGTGCCAGCAGCCTGGGACGGGGGAACACTGAAGCTTTCTTT
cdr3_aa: CASSLGRGNTEAFF

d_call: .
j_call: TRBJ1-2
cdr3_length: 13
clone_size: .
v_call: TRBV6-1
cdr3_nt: TGTGCCAGCAGTGTAACAGGAGACCATGGCTACACCTTC
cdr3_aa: CASSVTGDHGYTF

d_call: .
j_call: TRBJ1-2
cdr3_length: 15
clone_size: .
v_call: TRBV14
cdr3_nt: TGTGCCAGCAGCCAAGGCTGGGATACCAACTATGGCTACACCTTC
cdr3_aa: CASSQGWDTNYGYTF

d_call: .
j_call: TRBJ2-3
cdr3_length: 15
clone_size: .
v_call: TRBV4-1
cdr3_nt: TGCGCCAGCAGCCAGCGGCTCCAGAGATCAGATACGCAGTATTTT
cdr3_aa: CASSQRLQRSDTQYF

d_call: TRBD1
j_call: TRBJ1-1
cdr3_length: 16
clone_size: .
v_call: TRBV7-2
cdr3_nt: TGTGCCAGCAGCCCTAGAGTCGGGACAGAAGGGACTGAAGCTTTCTTT
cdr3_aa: CASSPRVGTEGTEAFF

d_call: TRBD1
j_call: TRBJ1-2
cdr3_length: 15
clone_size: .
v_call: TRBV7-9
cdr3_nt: TGTGCCAGCAGCTTAGAGACAGGGGGACCCTGGGGCTACACCTTC
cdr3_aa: CASSLETGGPWGYTF

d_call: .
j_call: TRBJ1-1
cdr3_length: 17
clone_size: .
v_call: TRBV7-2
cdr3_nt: TGTGCCAGCAGCTTAGTCCCGGCAGGCCGAATGAACACTGAAGCTTTCTTT
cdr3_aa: CASSLVPAGRMNTEAFF

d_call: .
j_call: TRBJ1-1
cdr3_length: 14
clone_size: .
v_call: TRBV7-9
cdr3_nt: TGTGCCAGCAGCTTAGATGGACAGTTCACTGAGGCTTTCTTT
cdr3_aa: CASSLDGQFTEAFF

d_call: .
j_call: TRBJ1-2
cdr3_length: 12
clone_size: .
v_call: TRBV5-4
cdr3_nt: TGTGCCAGCACCCCCTCGGGGTACGGCTACACCTTC
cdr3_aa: CASTPSGYGYTF

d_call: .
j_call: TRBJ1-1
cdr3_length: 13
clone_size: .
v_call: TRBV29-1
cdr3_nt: TGCAGCGTTGCCAGCATCTCGACGACTGAAGCTTTCTTT
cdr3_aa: CSVASISTTEAFF

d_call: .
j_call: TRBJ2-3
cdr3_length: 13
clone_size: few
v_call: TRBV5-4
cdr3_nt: TGTGCCAGCAGCTCTAGATTAGGGGATACGCAGTATTTT
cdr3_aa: CASSSRLGDTQYF

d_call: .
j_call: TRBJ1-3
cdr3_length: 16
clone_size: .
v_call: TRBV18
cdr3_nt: TGTGCCAGCTCACCCTCCGGAAAGCTCTCTGGAAACACCATATATTTT
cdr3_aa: CASSPSGKLSGNTIYF

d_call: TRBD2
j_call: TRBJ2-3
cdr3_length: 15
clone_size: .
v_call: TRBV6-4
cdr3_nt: TGTGCCAGCAGTCCCAGCGGGGGGACCACAGATACGCAGTATTTT
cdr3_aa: CASSPSGGTTDTQYF

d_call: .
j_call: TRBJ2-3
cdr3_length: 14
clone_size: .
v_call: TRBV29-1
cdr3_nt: TGCAGCGTTGGCCGGGATTTTAGCACAGATACGCAGTATTTT
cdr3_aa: CSVGRDFSTDTQYF

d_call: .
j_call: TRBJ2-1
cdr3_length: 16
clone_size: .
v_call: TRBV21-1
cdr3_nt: TGTGCCAGCAGCAAAGAAGACAGGGAAGGGAGCAATGAGCAGTTCTTC
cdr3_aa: CASSKEDREGSNEQFF

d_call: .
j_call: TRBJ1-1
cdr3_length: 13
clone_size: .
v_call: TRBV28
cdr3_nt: TGTGCCAGCAGTACAATCCTTGGCACTGAAGCTTTCTTT
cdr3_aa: CASSTILGTEAFF

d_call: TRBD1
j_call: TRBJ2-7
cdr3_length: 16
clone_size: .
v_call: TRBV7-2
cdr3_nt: TGTGCCAGCAGCTTAGCTTATAGAGGGGGCGTAGACGAGCAGTACTTC
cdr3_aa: CASSLAYRGGVDEQYF

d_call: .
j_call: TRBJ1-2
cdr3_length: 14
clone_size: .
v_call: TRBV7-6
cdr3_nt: TGTGCCAGCACCTCTGGGGAGGGGACGAATGGCTACACCTTC
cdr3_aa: CASTSGEGTNGYTF

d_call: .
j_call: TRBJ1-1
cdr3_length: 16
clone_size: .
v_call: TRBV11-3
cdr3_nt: TGTGCCAGCAGCTTAGGTCCCAGGACCCCGAACACTGAAGCTTTCTTT
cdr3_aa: CASSLGPRTPNTEAFF

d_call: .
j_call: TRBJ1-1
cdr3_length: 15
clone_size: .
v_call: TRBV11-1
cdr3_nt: TGTGCCAGCAGCTTAAAGATCTCGGACCCCACTGAAGCTTTCTTT
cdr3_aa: CASSLKISDPTEAFF

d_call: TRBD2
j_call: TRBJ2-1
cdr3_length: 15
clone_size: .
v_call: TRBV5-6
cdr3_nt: TGTGCCAGCAGCGCGGGACTACCGTCCTACAATGAGCAGTTCTTC
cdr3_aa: CASSAGLPSYNEQFF

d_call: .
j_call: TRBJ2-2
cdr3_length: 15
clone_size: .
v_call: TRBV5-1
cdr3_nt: TGCGCCAGCAGCTTTACGGGACAGAACACCGGGGAGCTGTTTTTT
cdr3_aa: CASSFTGQNTGELFF

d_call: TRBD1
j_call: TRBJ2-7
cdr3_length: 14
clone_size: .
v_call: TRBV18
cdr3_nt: TGTGCCAGCTCACGAGAGACAGGGTTCTACGAGCAGTACTTC
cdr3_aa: CASSRETGFYEQYF

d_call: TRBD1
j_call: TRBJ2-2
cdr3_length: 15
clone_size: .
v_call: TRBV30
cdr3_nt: TGTGCCTGGACACTACTGCAGGGGGTCACCGGGGAGCTGTTTTTT
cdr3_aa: CAWTLLQGVTGELFF

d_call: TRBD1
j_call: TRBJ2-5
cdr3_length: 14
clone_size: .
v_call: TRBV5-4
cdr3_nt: TGTGCCAGCAGCTCGCGACAGGGACAAGAGACCCAGTACTTC
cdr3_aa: CASSSRQGQETQYF

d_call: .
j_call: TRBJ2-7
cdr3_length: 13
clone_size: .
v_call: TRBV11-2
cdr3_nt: TGTGCCAGCAGGAGCCCCTCAGCCTACGAGCAGTACTTC
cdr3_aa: CASRSPSAYEQYF

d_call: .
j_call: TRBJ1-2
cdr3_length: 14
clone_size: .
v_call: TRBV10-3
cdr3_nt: TGTGCCACCCGACAGGATCCCACTAACTATGGCTACACCTTC
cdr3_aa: CATRQDPTNYGYTF

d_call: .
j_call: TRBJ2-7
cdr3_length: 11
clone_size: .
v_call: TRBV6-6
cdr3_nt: TGTGCCAGCAGTTTGGAGGGCAGGCTTGTATTC
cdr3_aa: CASSLEGRLVF

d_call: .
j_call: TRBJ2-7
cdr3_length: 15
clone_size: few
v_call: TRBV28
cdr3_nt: TGTGCCAGCAGTTTGCCCGGGGGTCCCTCCTACGAGCAGTACTTC
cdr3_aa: CASSLPGGPSYEQYF

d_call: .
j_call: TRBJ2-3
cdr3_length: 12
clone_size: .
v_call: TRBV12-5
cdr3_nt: TGTGCTAGTGGTTTGATCGGAGATACGCAGTATTTT
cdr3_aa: CASGLIGDTQYF

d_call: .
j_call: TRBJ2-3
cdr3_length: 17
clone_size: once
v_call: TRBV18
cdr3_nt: TGTGCCAGCTCACCCGAAGGACGCTCGTGGCCGAGGGATACGCAGTATTTT
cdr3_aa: CASSPEGRSWPRDTQYF

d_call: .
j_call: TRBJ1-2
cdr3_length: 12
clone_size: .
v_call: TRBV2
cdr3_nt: TGTGCCAGCCGAGCGATGAGCTGTGGCTACACCTTC
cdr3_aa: CASRAMSCGYTF

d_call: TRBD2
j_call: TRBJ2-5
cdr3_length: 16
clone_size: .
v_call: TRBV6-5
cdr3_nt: TGTGCCAGCAGTTACCCGCTAGCGGGGGGCGTCGGGACCCAGTACTTC
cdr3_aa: CASSYPLAGGVGTQYF

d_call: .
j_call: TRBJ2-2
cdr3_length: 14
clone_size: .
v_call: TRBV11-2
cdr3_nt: TGTGCCAGCAGCTTAGACAGCCCCACCGGGGAGCTGTTTTTT
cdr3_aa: CASSLDSPTGELFF

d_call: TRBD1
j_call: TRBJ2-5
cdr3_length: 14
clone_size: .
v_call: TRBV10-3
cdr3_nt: TGTGCCATCAGCCGACAGGGCAAGGGAGAGACCCAGTACTTC
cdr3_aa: CAISRQGKGETQYF

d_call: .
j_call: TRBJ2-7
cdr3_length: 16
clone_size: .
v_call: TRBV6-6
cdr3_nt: TGTGCCAGCAGTTACTCGGACCTCGTAAGCTCCTACGAGCAGTACTTC
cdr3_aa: CASSYSDLVSSYEQYF

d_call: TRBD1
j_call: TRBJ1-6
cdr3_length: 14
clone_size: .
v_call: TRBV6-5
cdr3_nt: TGTGCCAATTTTAGGACAGGGGGCCATTCACCCCTCCACTTT
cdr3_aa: CANFRTGGHSPLHF

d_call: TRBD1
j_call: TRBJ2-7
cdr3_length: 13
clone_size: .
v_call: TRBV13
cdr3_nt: TGTGCCAGCATGAGTCGGGACAGCTACGAGCAGTACTTC
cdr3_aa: CASMSRDSYEQYF

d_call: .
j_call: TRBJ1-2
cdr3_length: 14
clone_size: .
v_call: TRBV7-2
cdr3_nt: TGTGCCAGCAGCTTAACACCCTCCTCCTATGGCTACACCTTC
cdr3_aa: CASSLTPSSYGYTF

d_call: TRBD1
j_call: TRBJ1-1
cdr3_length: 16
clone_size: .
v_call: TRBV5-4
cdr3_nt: TGTGCCAGCAGCAAAGGCAAGGACAGGGAGGGCACTGAAGCTTTCTTT
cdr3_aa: CASSKGKDREGTEAFF

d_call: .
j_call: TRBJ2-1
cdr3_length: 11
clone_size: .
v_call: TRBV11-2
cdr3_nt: TGTGCCAGCAGCCGGACCCATGAGCAGTTCTTC
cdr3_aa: CASSRTHEQFF

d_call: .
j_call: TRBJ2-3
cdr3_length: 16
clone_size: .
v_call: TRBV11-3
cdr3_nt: TGTGCCAGCAGCTTTGGCCTAGCCGGTAGCACAGATACGCAGTATTTT
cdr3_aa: CASSFGLAGSTDTQYF

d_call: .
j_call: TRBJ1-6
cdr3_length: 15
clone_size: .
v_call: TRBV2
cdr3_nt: TGTGCCAGCAGTGAACGCAGGTCCTATAATTCACCCCTCCACTTT
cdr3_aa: CASSERRSYNSPLHF

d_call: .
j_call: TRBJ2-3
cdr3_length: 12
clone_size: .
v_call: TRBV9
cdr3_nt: TGTGCCAGCAGCCCAAGGGCAGATACGCAGTATTTT
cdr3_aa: CASSPRADTQYF

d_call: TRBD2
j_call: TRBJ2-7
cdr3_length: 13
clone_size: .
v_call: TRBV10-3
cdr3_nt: TGTGCCATCAACGGCGGGAGGGGGGACGAGCAGTACTTC
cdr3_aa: CAINGGRGDEQYF

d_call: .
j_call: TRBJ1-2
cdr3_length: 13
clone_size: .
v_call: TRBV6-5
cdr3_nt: TGTGCCAGCAGTTATCACGGGGGAGATGGCTACACCTTC
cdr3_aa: CASSYHGGDGYTF

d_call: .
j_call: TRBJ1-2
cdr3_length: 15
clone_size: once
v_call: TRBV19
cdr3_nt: TGTGCCAGTAGGCCCGACAGAACTGCTAACTATGGCTACACCTTC
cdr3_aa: CASRPDRTANYGYTF

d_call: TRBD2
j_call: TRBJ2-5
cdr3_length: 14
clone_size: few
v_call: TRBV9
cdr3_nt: TGTGCCAGCAGCGGTAGCGGGGGGCTAGAGACCCAGTACTTC
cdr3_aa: CASSGSGGLETQYF